This paragraph reports one T cell receptor beta chain. Its antigen is not identified. The data were obtained in a study of identical twins. In TCRdb, the 5' RACE reads were re-called with MiXCR into one record per CDR3 protein. The sample consists of some 320,000 distinct CDR3 sequences, over 9% of them appearing once. The CDR3 is 14 residues long. Germline CDR1 and CDR2: MDHEN and SYDVKM. V was clipped by 6 bases and J by 2 bases, with 14 bases between them. Study-level findings and limits: Partly confounded zero-insertion analyses could result from invariant MAIT and iNKT cells.

This same sample was also taken into another study, of yellow fever vaccine responses in identical twins.

The J gene is TRBJ2-7, the V gene TRBV28; D remains ambiguous. Sequenced sample: CD8+ T cells sorted from blood. This clonotype was sampled from a woman aged 18-29 years in good health. CDR3 loop: CASRGIRAPYEQYF. In DNA form, the CDR3 reads TGTGCCAGCAGAGGAATTCGGGCCCCCTACGAGCAGTACTTC. Full variable domain (outside the CDR3, taken from reference TRBV28 and TRBJ2-7): DVKVTQSSRYLVKRTGEKVFLECVQDMDHENMFWYRQDPGLGLRLIYFSYDVKMKEKGDIPEGYSVSREKKERFSLILESASTNQTSMYLCASRGIRAPYEQYFGPGTRLTVT.